The 27 T cell receptor beta chains given below trace back to one sample, sequenced in a study of blood T cell repertoires in COVID-19. Sequencing was performed with immunoSEQ multiplex PCR; in TCRdb, only in-frame clones are kept and a portion is missing. The repertoire holds about 120,000 clones, with over 60% as singletons. Sequenced: peripheral blood. These receptors were obtained from a woman of 80 years or more with acute or convalescent COVID-19.

This chain links TRBV12-3 or TRBV12-4 with TRBJ1-5; TRBD1 is a possible D gene (5 bases). V lost 3 bases, J lost 9 bases, and 9 bases lay in between. The CDR3 is 12 amino acids. CDR3 loop: CASSLTVGPQHF. The CDR3 DNA follows: TGTGCCAGCAGTTTGACAGTCGGGCCCCAGCATTTT.

This clone turned up a few times. The V gene is TRBV6-5, the J gene TRBJ2-1; D is possibly TRBD2 (5 bases). The ends were cut back, 5 bases at V and 7 bases at J, with 12 bases in the middle. This CDR3 contains 13 residues. Germline assignment: CDR1 MNHEY and CDR2 SVGAGI. The CDR3 loop is CASSTRVRNEQFF. The CDR3, as DNA: TGTGCCAGCAGTACGAGGGTGAGGAATGAGCAGTTCTTC.

This chain joins TRBV19 and TRBJ2-5; D is perhaps TRBD1 (6 bases). V was shortened by 3 bases and J by 5 bases, with 13 bases between the two germline ends. The CDR3 covers 14 residues. The germline CDR1 and CDR2 sequences are LNHDA and SQIVND (reference sequence). The CDR3 sequence: CASSILGAQETQYF. The CDR3 DNA sequence: TGTGCCAGTAGTATTTTGGGGGCGCAGGAGACCCAGTACTTC.

Details on this clone: Distinct nucleotide sequences in the sample also encode this CDR3. The chain couples TRBV18 to TRBJ1-6; 7 bases align to TRBD1. Looked up from germline, CDR1 is KGHSH and CDR2 is LQKENI. V lost 4 bases to trimming and J lost 7 bases; unmatched junction nucleotides: 4. The CDR3 sequence is 14 residues long. The CDR3 sequence is CASSRDSNNSPLHF. DNA of the CDR3: TGTGCCAGCTCACGGGACAGCAACAATTCACCCCTCCACTTT.

This rearrangement joins TRBV6-6 to TRBJ1-1; D gene uncertain. Looked up from germline, CDR1 is MNHNY and CDR2 is SVGAGI (reference sequence). The ends were cut back, 4 bases at V and 0 bases at J, with 9 bases in the middle. This CDR3 has 14 amino acids. The CDR3, as DNA: TGTGCCAGCAGTTCTCGAGGGATGAACACTGAAGCTTTCTTT. Its protein is CASSSRGMNTEAFF.

The chain has TRBV19 and TRBJ1-2; a possible D gene is TRBD1 (6 bases). Trimming stripped 7 bases from V and 7 bases from J, with 16 bases between. The CDR3 sequence is 13 residues long. Germline assignment: CDR1 LNHDA and CDR2 SQIVND (reference sequence). The CDR3 region has the DNA TGTGCCAGTACTAAACAGGGCGCCAGTGGCTACACCTTC. It translates to CASTKQGASGYTF.

The J gene is TRBJ2-5, the V gene TRBV18; D is ambiguous. CDR1 KGHSH and CDR2 LQKENI come from the germline V gene. This CDR3 has 14 residues. Trimming cost V 2 bases and J 2 bases, with 9 bases left between them. CDR3 DNA sequence: TGTGCCAGCTCACCAGAGACAAGACAAGAGACCCAGTACTTC. Amino acids: CASSPETRQETQYF. Full variable domain (outside the CDR3, taken from reference TRBV18 and TRBJ2-5): NAGVMQNPRHLVRRRGQEARLRCSPMKGHSHVYWYRQLPEEGLKFMVYLQKENIIDESGMPKERFSAEFPKEGPSILRIQQVVRGDSAAYFCASSPETRQETQYFGPGTRLLVL.

The chain combines TRBV7-2 with TRBJ2-3; a weak D match, TRBD2 (7 bases). Trimming cost V 5 bases and J 1 base, with 25 bases left between them. Germline values: CDR1 SGHTA, CDR2 FQGNSA. The CDR3 is 19 residues long. This CDR3 reads CASSRGGGGLFIRTDTQYF. In nucleotides, the CDR3 is TGTGCCAGCAGCCGCGGAGGGGGGGGGCTTTTTATCCGCACAGATACGCAGTATTTT.

This clone has only one observation. The chain is built from TRBV4-3 and TRBJ2-2; 9 positions agree with TRBD2. CDR1 LGHNA and CDR2 YSLEER come from the germline V gene. With V trimmed by 0 bases and J by 6 bases, 5 bases remained unmatched. This CDR3 is built from 16 residues. The CDR3 loop is CASSQDVAGGPGELFF. DNA for the CDR3: TGCGCCAGCAGCCAAGATGTGGCGGGAGGGCCCGGGGAGCTGTTTTTT.

The chain has TRBV28 and TRBJ2-5; the D gene is possibly TRBD2 (5 bases). CDR1 is MDHEN, CDR2 SYDVKM, per germline. This CDR3 is built from 15 residues. V lost 11 bases, J lost 6 bases, and 25 bases lay in between. Here the CDR3 DNA reads TGTGCCGCATTTGGACTGGAGGCGGTGTGTCAGACCCAGTACTTC. This sequence encodes CAAFGLEAVCQTQYF.

This clone has a handful of counts. The CDR3 region has the DNA TGTGCCAGCAGCAAATCCCGGTGGTTCCCGGGACAGCAGGACACTGAAGCTTTCTTT. This sequence encodes CASSKSRWFPGQQDTEAFF. The chain links TRBV21-1 to TRBJ1-1; the table names TRBD1, a call not compared with the DNA. TRBV21-1 constitutes a pseudogene. There are 19 residues in the CDR3.

This sequence joins TRBV18 and TRBJ1-5; TRBD1 aligns across 7 bases. The length of the CDR3 is 13 residues. Per the germline V gene, CDR1 is KGHSH and CDR2 is LQKENI. V trimming: 2 bases; J trimming: 7 bases; junction bases outside the gene matches: 2. The CDR3 spells CASSPDRAQPQHF. The CDR3 coding sequence is TGTGCCAGCTCACCAGACAGGGCACAGCCCCAGCATTTT.

V and J are TRBV29-1 and TRBJ2-3; a weak D match, TRBD2 (5 bases). V lost 8 bases, J lost 6 bases, and 15 bases lay in between. Germline CDR1 is SQVTM and CDR2 is ANQGSEA. This CDR3 is 12 amino acids long. The CDR3 spells CSTNGRGDTQYF. The CDR3 DNA reads as TGCAGCACCAATGGACGAGGGGATACGCAGTATTTT.

The chain is built from TRBV19 and TRBJ2-5; TRBD2 aligns across 7 bases. J gave up 1 base and V 6 bases, and 5 bases lay outside the gene matches. This CDR3 is built from 14 residues. Germline CDR1 reads LNHDA; CDR2 reads SQIVND (reference sequence). CDR3 nucleotides: TGTGCCAGTAGACCTAGCGGCTTCCAAGAGACCCAGTACTTC. Amino acids: CASRPSGFQETQYF.

The V gene is TRBV15, the J gene TRBJ1-6, with D unresolved. Between the trimmed V and J ends, which lost 1 base and 9 bases, there was a span of 13 bases. Germline loops: CDR1 LNHNV, CDR2 YYDKDF (reference sequence). The length of the CDR3 is 15 residues. In DNA, the CDR3 is TGTGCCACCAGCAGAGTTGCGGGTACGGCTTCACCCCTCCACTTT. This codes for CATSRVAGTASPLHF.

This rearrangement joins TRBV5-1 to TRBJ1-2; D remains ambiguous. Germline V lookup: CDR1 SGHRS, CDR2 YFSETQ. The CDR3 length is 14 residues. The germline V and J ends were trimmed by 0 bases and 6 bases, with 12 bases remaining between them. CDR3 coding DNA: TGCGCCAGCAGCTTGGACAATCGCGGTCATGGCTACACCTTC. Its translation is CASSLDNRGHGYTF.

This chain links TRBV30 with TRBJ1-3; 7 bases match TRBD1. Trimming removed 3 bases from V and 4 bases from J; junction bases left unmatched: 9. There are 15 residues in the CDR3. Germline CDR1 GTSNPN, CDR2 SVGIG (reference sequence). The CDR3, as DNA: TGTGCCTGGAGAGCTAGGGGGCTGGAAGGAAACACCATATATTTT. This codes for CAWRARGLEGNTIYF.

The chain employs TRBV5-4 and TRBJ1-2, with a possible D match to TRBD1 (5 bases). V lost 3 bases to trimming and J lost 3 bases, with 15 bases between them. The CDR3 has 15 amino acids. In germline, CDR1 is SGHNT, CDR2 YYREEE (reference sequence). The CDR3 protein is CASSSSRDFDYGYTF. The DNA of the CDR3 is TGTGCCAGCAGCTCCTCCCGGGACTTCGACTATGGCTACACCTTC.

The chain uses TRBV3-1 (or the pseudogene TRBV3-2) and TRBJ1-2; a weak D match, TRBD1 (5 bases). The germline V gene encodes CDR1 LGHDT and CDR2 YNNKEL (reference sequence). This CDR3 has 14 amino acids. V was cut by 0 bases and J by 8 bases, with 13 bases left in between. The CDR3 reads CASSQERQGFGYTF. The CDR3 nucleotides read TGTGCCAGCAGCCAAGAAAGGCAGGGTTTCGGCTACACCTTC.

Here the CDR3 reads CASSGGGGRQPQHF. The DNA for the CDR3 is TGTGCCAGCAGTGGAGGGGGGGGCCGTCAGCCCCAGCATTTT. The V gene is TRBV2, the J gene TRBJ1-5; TRBD1 might be the D (6 bases). V dropped 4 bases and J dropped 6 bases, with 13 bases sitting between them. The CDR3 contains 14 residues. Germline CDR1 is SNHLY and CDR2 is FYNNEI.

This clone was seen repeatedly, ten times or more. J is TRBJ1-6 and V is TRBV28; D possibly corresponds to TRBD1 (5 bases). The V and J ends lost 4 bases and 4 bases respectively, with 11 bases between them. Germline values: CDR1 MDHEN, CDR2 SYDVKM. This CDR3 contains 15 residues. CDR3: CASSSSGGYNSPLHF. CDR3 bases: TGTGCCAGCAGTTCCTCCGGGGGGTATAATTCACCCCTCCACTTT.

The V and J genes are TRBV5-1 and TRBJ1-1, with D unresolved. The length of the CDR3 is 14 residues. Between the trimmed V and J ends, which lost 2 bases and 4 bases, there was a span of 12 bases. Germline values: CDR1 SGHRS, CDR2 YFSETQ. The CDR3 DNA sequence: TGCGCCAGCAGCTTACTTGGTTCTGGCACTGAAGCTTTCTTT. This sequence encodes CASSLLGSGTEAFF.

This chain links TRBV29-1 with TRBJ2-6, with a weak D call TRBD2 (5 bases). The CDR3 is 14 amino acids. Looked up from germline, CDR1 is SQVTM and CDR2 is ANQGSEA. The V gene lost 5 bases and the J gene lost 2 bases, with 10 bases spanning the gap. The CDR3 here is CSVPGSPGANVLTF. Written as DNA, the CDR3 is TGCAGCGTTCCGGGGTCGCCTGGGGCCAACGTCCTGACTTTC.

The chain is built from TRBV4-2 and TRBJ1-6; D perhaps matches TRBD1 (5 bases). Trimming removed 8 bases from V and 1 base from J, with 18 bases in between. In germline, CDR1 is LGHNA, CDR2 YNFKEQ. The CDR3 is 17 residues long. The CDR3 nucleotides read TGTGCCAGCGATTATAAAGGGTCAGGGTCCTATAATTCACCCCTCCACTTT. Protein sequence: CASDYKGSGSYNSPLHF.

This chain connects TRBV28 to TRBJ1-6; perhaps TRBD1 as D (5 bases). Trimming stripped 8 bases from V and 7 bases from J, with 18 bases between. The CDR3 contains 15 residues. In germline, CDR1 is MDHEN, CDR2 SYDVKM. This CDR3 reads CASRGGRGVNSPLHF. CDR3 sequence (DNA): TGTGCCAGCCGCGGGGGTCGGGGGGTGAATTCACCCCTCCACTTT.

V is TRBV19 and J is TRBJ1-2; D possibly corresponds to TRBD1 (5 bases). Germline loops: CDR1 LNHDA, CDR2 SQIVND (reference sequence). The length of the CDR3 is 13 residues. V was pared by 7 bases and J by 4 bases, with 13 bases between. The CDR3 DNA reads TGTGCCAGTACCGCCGACAGTCGCTATGGCTACACCTTC. Translated, it gives CASTADSRYGYTF.

This chain uses TRBV24-1 with TRBJ2-3; TRBD2 matches at 7 bases. Looked up from germline, CDR1 is KGHDR and CDR2 is SFDVKD. The CDR3 runs 15 residues. Germline trimming cut 4 bases from V and 0 bases from J; bases unmatched to any gene: 3. In nucleotides, the CDR3 is TGTGCCACCAGTGACGGGGGGACTAGCACAGATACGCAGTATTTT. It yields the protein CATSDGGTSTDTQYF.